Shown below are 13 T cell receptor beta chains from a single sample sequenced in a study of T cells in Graves' hyperthyroidism and ophthalmopathy (dated by TCRdb to the late 2010s). The protocol used for the library was multiplex PCR. The sequencer listed for this sample is Illumina HiSeq 2000. The TCR beta CDR3 regions were amplified from the RNA transcripts. For the first round of RT-PCR on the TCR CDR3, the HTBI primer set was used together with the Qiagen OneStep RT-PCR kit. TCRdb took the public reads, trimmed them with fastp at Q25, ran MiXCR for clone calling and kept in-frame beta chains. Each CDR3 protein appears once, grouped with its most common genes and DNA. The sample yields about 400,000 distinct CDR3 sequences; around 14% were counted once. Clones ranked in the top ten supply 13% to 15% of the sample. Input material: blood. The receptors were gathered from a woman aged 18-29 years with Graves' hyperthyroidism.

This clonotype was counted ten times or more. The chain combines TRBV2 with TRBJ2-1; TRBD2 matches 8 bases. The V gene's germline CDR1 is SNHLY and CDR2 FYNNEI. The trim removed 1 base at V and 8 bases at J, leaving 13 bases unmatched. There are 17 residues in the CDR3. The CDR3 sequence is CASSEVFPGTSWYEQFF. The CDR3 nucleotides are TGTGCCAGCAGTGAAGTCTTTCCTGGGACTAGTTGGTATGAGCAGTTCTTC.

In its sample, this clonotype was seen a few times. Because it lacks the conserved phenylalanine or tryptophan at the end, this CDR3 is likely a read error. V and J are TRBV6-6 and TRBJ2-2; 7 nucleotides line up with TRBD2. V gave up 0 bases and J gave up 5 bases; unmatched junction bases: 6. The CDR3 has 16 residues. Looked up from germline, CDR1 is MNHNY and CDR2 is SVGAGI (reference sequence). Written as DNA, the CDR3 is TGTGCCAGCAGTTACTCAGGACTAGGGTTAACCGGGGAGCTGTTTCTT. Its translation is CASSYSGLGLTGELFL.

V usage is TRBV6-1 and J usage is TRBJ2-7; TRBD1 might be the D (5 bases). This CDR3 has 16 amino acids. V was clipped by 4 bases and J by 7 bases, with 23 bases between them. The V gene's germline CDR1 is MNHNS and CDR2 SASEGT. DNA of the CDR3: TGTGCCAGCAGTGCCTTGGTTGAAGCAGGGCTGGGAGAGCAGTACTTC. The encoded protein is CASSALVEAGLGEQYF.

This clonotype appeared many times. The rearrangement links TRBV10-3 to TRBJ1-2, with a tentative D call TRBD1 (6 bases). This CDR3 contains 12 residues. The germline V and J ends were trimmed by 7 bases and 8 bases, with 14 bases remaining between them. Germline CDR1 and CDR2: ENHRY and SYGVKD. CDR3 nucleotide sequence: TGTGCCATCAAGGACGAACAGGGCGGCTACACCTTC. Its protein product is CAIKDEQGGYTF.

This clonotype has more than one count but fewer than ten. The rearrangement links TRBV12-3 or TRBV12-4 to TRBJ2-1, with TRBD2 matching over 7 bases. The CDR3 covers 13 residues. The ends lost 4 bases at V and 6 bases at J; junction bases unmatched: 3. The CDR3 nucleotides are TGTGCCAGCAGTTCAGCGGGGACCAATGAGCAGTTCTTC. The encoded protein is CASSSAGTNEQFF.

In its sample, this clonotype was seen many times. This rearrangement joins TRBV11-2 to TRBJ2-7, with D perhaps matching TRBD1 or TRBD2 (6 bases each). The CDR3 totals 17 residues. Trimming removed 0 bases at V and 0 bases at J, with 15 bases between. CDR1 is SGHAT and CDR2 is FQNNGV in the germline V gene. The CDR3 spells CASSLDEGGMSSYEQYF. The DNA of the CDR3 is TGTGCCAGCAGCTTAGATGAGGGGGGAATGAGCTCCTACGAGCAGTACTTC.

The CDR3 DNA reads TGCAGTGCTGGACAGGTGATCTCCTACGAGCAGTACTTC. The encoded protein is CSAGQVISYEQYF. The chain has TRBV20-1 and TRBJ2-7; 7 bases are a match to TRBD1. This CDR3 has 13 residues. The V gene end was trimmed by 5 bases and the J gene end by 0 bases; junction bases not matched to a gene: 4. CDR1 is DFQATT and CDR2 is SNEGSKA in the germline V gene (reference sequence).

In this sample, this clonotype turned up a few times. CDR3 protein: CSAVPGDARFLGYTF. CDR3 nucleotides: TGCAGTGCTGTACCGGGAGATGCTAGGTTTTTGGGCTACACCTTC. The chain employs TRBV20-1 and TRBJ1-2; no reliable D call. The CDR3 contains 15 residues. Germline loops: CDR1 DFQATT, CDR2 SNEGSKA (reference sequence). V was trimmed by 5 bases and J by 8 bases, leaving 24 bases between them.

This clonotype has ten or more counts. This chain joins TRBV6-1 and TRBJ2-1; D remains ambiguous. CDR1 is MNHNS, CDR2 SASEGT, per germline. Trimming shortened V by 8 bases and J by 0 bases, and 8 bases separated the two germline ends. This CDR3 has 13 residues. The CDR3 DNA sequence: TGTGCCAGCCTGCGTTACTCCTACAATGAGCAGTTCTTC. Protein product: CASLRYSYNEQFF.

This clonotype was picked up many times. The genes are TRBV12-3 or TRBV12-4 and TRBJ2-7; tentatively, D is TRBD1 or TRBD2 (5 bases each). V lost 0 bases to trimming and J lost 0 bases, with 12 bases between them. The CDR3 is 16 amino acids. CDR3 DNA: TGTGCCAGCAGTTTAGCGGGAAAGGGGAGCTCCTACGAGCAGTACTTC. It yields the protein CASSLAGKGSSYEQYF.

The rearrangement links TRBV6-6 to TRBJ2-7; no firm D call. The CDR3 totals 13 residues. CDR1 is MNHNY and CDR2 is SVGAGI in the germline V gene (reference sequence). With 0 bases removed from V and 6 bases from J, the gap between germline ends came to 9 bases. The CDR3 DNA reads as TGTGCCAGCAGTTACTCGGCCCGCATCGAGCAGTACTTC. Protein product: CASSYSARIEQYF.

This clonotype was observed at least ten times. The chain couples TRBV7-8 to TRBJ2-7; TRBD1 agrees at 7 bases. The CDR3 has 14 residues. Trimming took 4 bases from V and 2 from J; bases not matched to a gene: 5. Looked up from germline, CDR1 is SGHVS and CDR2 is FQNEAQ. The CDR3 DNA sequence: TGTGCCAGCAGCTACCGGGACAGAGCCTACGAGCAGTACTTC. Translation gives CASSYRDRAYEQYF.

This clonotype was seen ten or more times. The chain employs TRBV3-1 and TRBJ1-1; no clear D. The CDR3 has 14 residues. CDR1 is LGHDT and CDR2 is YNNKEL in the germline V gene (reference sequence). V lost 4 bases and J lost 0, with 9 bases in between. CDR3: CASSRYDLNTEAFF. The CDR3 nucleotides read TGTGCCAGCAGCCGGTACGATTTGAACACTGAAGCTTTCTTT.